The 12 T cell receptor beta chains below come from one sample, sequenced in a study of T cell repertoires in cytomegalovirus infection. TCRdb independently ran MiXCR on the reads; one entry per CDR3 protein. This sample has 300,000 or so distinct CDR3 sequences, with roughly 26% found just once. Sequenced input: PBMCs. The receptor source for this set is a human donor in good health (CMV status not recorded). Some clones in this sample may be carry-over from other donors' samples.

This clonotype was seen ten or more times. The rearrangement uses TRBV7-2 and TRBJ2-1, with D perhaps TRBD1 (6 bases). Trimming cost V 1 base and J 6 bases, with 13 bases left between them. This CDR3 has 15 amino acids. Germline V CDR1 and CDR2: SGHTA, FQGNSA. CDR3 coding DNA: TGTGCCAGCAGCTTAGTACAGGGTATGGGCAATGAGCAGTTCTTC. Protein: CASSLVQGMGNEQFF.

This clonotype was detected many times. This chain connects TRBV12-3 or TRBV12-4 to TRBJ1-2, with TRBD1 identical over 9 bases. The V gene end was trimmed by 8 bases and the J gene end by 1 base; junction bases not matched to a gene: 14. The CDR3 covers 17 residues. CDR3 residues: CASSFWGQGISNYGYTF. The DNA of the CDR3 is TGTGCCAGCTCATTTTGGGGACAGGGTATAAGTAACTATGGCTACACCTTC.

V is TRBV28 and J is TRBJ1-5; D is ambiguous. Germline assignment: CDR1 MDHEN and CDR2 SYDVKM. V was cut by 6 bases and J by 0 bases, with 12 bases left in between. CDR3 length equals 15 residues. The CDR3 region is CASSPPPYSNQPQHF. The DNA of the CDR3 is TGTGCCAGCAGCCCCCCCCCGTATAGCAATCAGCCCCAGCATTTT.

This clonotype showed up just once. V is TRBV5-1 and J is TRBJ1-5; TRBD1 matches 8 bases. This CDR3 region has 15 residues. The ends lost 4 bases at V and 5 bases at J; junction bases unmatched: 8. CDR1 and CDR2 from the germline V gene are SGHRS and YFSETQ. In DNA, the CDR3 is TGCGCCAGCAGCCCCGATTCAGGGGGCGATCAGCCCCAGCATTTT. It encodes CASSPDSGGDQPQHF. Full variable domain (missing parts from reference TRBV5-1 and TRBJ1-5): KAGVTQTPRYLIKTRGQQVTLSCSPISGHRSVSWYQQTPGQGLQFLFEYFSETQRNKGNFPGRFSGRQFSNSRSEMNVSTLELGDSALYLCASSPDSGGDQPQHFGDGTRLSIL.

The rearrangement uses TRBV7-2 and TRBJ1-5, with D maybe TRBD1 (5 bases). V lost 0 bases and J 5 bases, leaving 11 bases between the germline ends. CDR1 and CDR2 (germline): SGHTA, FQGNSA. This CDR3 is built from 15 residues. This chain's CDR3 is CASSLARDPHQPQHF. In DNA, the CDR3 is TGTGCCAGCAGCTTAGCGAGGGACCCCCATCAGCCCCAGCATTTT.

CDR3 in DNA: TGCAGCGTTGAAGTAGCACAGGGGGCGCCGCAGTATTTT. Protein product: CSVEVAQGAPQYF. The chain employs TRBV29-1 and TRBJ2-3; 9 bases fit TRBD1. CDR3 length: 13 residues. Germline CDR1 is SQVTM and CDR2 is ANQGSEA. Trimming removed 1 base from V and 10 bases from J; junction bases left unmatched: 6.

J is TRBJ2-3 and V is TRBV28; TRBD1 or TRBD2 may be the D gene (5 bases each). The V gene lost 6 bases and the J gene lost 2 bases, with 18 bases spanning the gap. This CDR3 region has 16 residues. Germline V gene data show CDR1 as MDHEN and CDR2 as SYDVKM. CDR3: CASRRYGAGPTDTQYF. For the CDR3, the DNA is TGTGCCAGCAGGAGATATGGGGCGGGCCCCACAGATACGCAGTATTTT.

This clonotype has more than one count but fewer than ten. The chain is built from TRBV20-1 and TRBJ2-1; TRBD2 matches at 10 bases. The CDR3 has 15 amino acids. Germline V gives CDR1 DFQATT, CDR2 SNEGSKA (reference sequence). Trimming cost V 5 bases and J 4 bases; bases outside gene matches: 8. CDR3 amino acids: CSAGGTSVLYNEQFF. The CDR3 nucleotides read TGCAGTGCTGGCGGGACTAGCGTACTATACAATGAGCAGTTCTTC.

The gene calls are TRBV7-2 and TRBJ2-5; D perhaps matches TRBD2 (6 bases). This CDR3 has 14 amino acids. The V end was cut by 6 bases, the J end by 4 bases, with 15 bases between. Germline V lookup: CDR1 SGHTA, CDR2 FQGNSA. The DNA for the CDR3 is TGTGCCAGCAGTTCAGCGGGCCAGTCAGAGACCCAGTACTTC. It is translated as CASSSAGQSETQYF.

V is TRBV7-9 and J is TRBJ1-2; D gene unclear. Looked up from germline, CDR1 is SEHNR and CDR2 is FQNEAQ (reference sequence). The V gene lost 5 bases and the J gene lost 7 bases, with 11 bases spanning the gap. The CDR3 is 12 residues long. In DNA form, the CDR3 reads TGTGCCAGCAGCCCCGAGGTGGGTGGCTACACCTTC. Translating it yields CASSPEVGGYTF.

This clonotype was recorded many times. This chain joins TRBV11-2 and TRBJ2-4; D gene uncertain. The CDR3 covers 14 residues. Looked up from germline, CDR1 is SGHAT and CDR2 is FQNNGV. Trimming took 4 bases from V and 0 from J, leaving 7 bases between them. The CDR3 coding sequence is TGTGCCAGCAGCTCAAGATTAGCCAAAAACATTCAGTACTTC. Protein product: CASSSRLAKNIQYF.

This clonotype was seen ten or more times. The chain has TRBV7-2 and TRBJ2-5, with 9 bases fitting TRBD2. Germline V gene data show CDR1 as SGHTA and CDR2 as FQGNSA. V shed 3 bases and J 6 bases; nucleotides not matched to a gene: 8. This CDR3 has 15 residues. The CDR3 protein is CASSFDLAGSQTQYF. Here the CDR3 DNA reads TGTGCCAGCAGCTTCGATCTAGCGGGATCTCAGACCCAGTACTTC.